This T cell receptor (beta chain) is from a study of identical twins. Regarding the study as a whole: Twin-shared out-of-frame alpha sequences were enriched for low generation probability. The models gave estimates that fell short of the out-of-frame TCR alpha sharing seen in monozygotic twins.

This clonotype was counted only a few times. Its antigen is still unknown. Via MiXCR, TCRdb re-called the 5' RACE reads, giving one row per CDR3 protein. The sample consists of roughly 630,000 distinct CDR3 sequences, 7.1% of them appearing once. These data were likewise used in another study, on yellow fever vaccine responses in identical twins.

Material: PBMCs. This sequence was found in a woman aged 18-29 years in good health.

CDR3 loop: CLADNSPLHF. CDR3 coding DNA: TGCCTGGCAGATAATTCACCCCTCCACTTT. The chain links TRBV20-1 to TRBJ1-6; D is unresolved. There are 10 residues in the CDR3. Germline CDR1 DFQATT, CDR2 SNEGSKA (reference sequence).